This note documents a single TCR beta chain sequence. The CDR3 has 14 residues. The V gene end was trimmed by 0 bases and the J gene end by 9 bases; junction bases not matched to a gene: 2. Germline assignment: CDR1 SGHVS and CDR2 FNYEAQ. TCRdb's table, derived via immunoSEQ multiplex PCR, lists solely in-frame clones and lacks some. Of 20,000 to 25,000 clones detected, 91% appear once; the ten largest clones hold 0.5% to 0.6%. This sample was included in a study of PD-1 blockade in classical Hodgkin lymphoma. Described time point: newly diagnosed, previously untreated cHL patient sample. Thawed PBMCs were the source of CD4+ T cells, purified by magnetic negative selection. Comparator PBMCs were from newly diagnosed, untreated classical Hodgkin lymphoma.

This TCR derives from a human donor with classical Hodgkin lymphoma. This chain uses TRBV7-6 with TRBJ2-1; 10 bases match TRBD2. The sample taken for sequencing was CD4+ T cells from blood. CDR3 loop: CASSLAGLASEQFF. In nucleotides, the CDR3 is TGTGCCAGCAGCTTAGCGGGACTAGCGAGTGAGCAGTTCTTC.